Reported below is one TCR beta chain. The same CDR3 arises from other DNA sequences in this sample as well. This specimen comes from a study of shared clonotypes between healthy human individuals. Overall study: Aged between 18 and 49, the donors were a couple of women and three men. Used for every donor were three CD4 naive, three CD4 memory, two CD8 naive and one CD8 memory plate.

The method was immunoSEQ multiplex PCR; TCRdb's version includes in-frame clones alone and lacks a portion of them. The sample carries more than 2 million clones, approximately 94% recorded once. The CDR3 covers 13 residues. Trimming removed 0 bases from V and 3 bases from J, with 2 bases in between. Germline CDR1 reads MNHEY; CDR2 reads SVGAGI. The clonotype comes from a man younger than 35 in good health. The chain joins TRBV6-5 to TRBJ2-2, with D unclear. The source material was naive CD4+ T cells sorted from blood. The sample's subset: CD45RA+ positively selected. The CDR3 nucleotides are TGTGCCAGCAGTTACTCGCACACCGGGGAGCTGTTTTTT. Its translation is CASSYSHTGELFF.